This T cell receptor (beta chain) was captured in a study of preoperative IRX-2 immunotherapy in early breast cancer. Assay: immunoSEQ multiplex PCR; the TCRdb copy retains only in-frame clones and omits some. This table holds roughly 93,000 clones, 86% found once. Treatment described: preoperative locoregional IRX-2 cytokine immunotherapy. The CDR3 covers 14 residues. The germline V and J ends were trimmed by 6 bases and 4 bases, with 15 bases remaining between them. Germline CDR1 is LNHDA and CDR2 is SQIVND (reference sequence). V gene TRBV19 combines with J gene TRBJ1-1, with D hard to call. Specimen: tumor tissue, collected after IRX-2 immunotherapy. This receptor was identified in a human donor with breast cancer. The CDR3 coding sequence is TGTGCCAGTAGAACCATCGGTGGCCCCACTGAAGCTTTCTTT. Translated: CASRTIGGPTEAFF.